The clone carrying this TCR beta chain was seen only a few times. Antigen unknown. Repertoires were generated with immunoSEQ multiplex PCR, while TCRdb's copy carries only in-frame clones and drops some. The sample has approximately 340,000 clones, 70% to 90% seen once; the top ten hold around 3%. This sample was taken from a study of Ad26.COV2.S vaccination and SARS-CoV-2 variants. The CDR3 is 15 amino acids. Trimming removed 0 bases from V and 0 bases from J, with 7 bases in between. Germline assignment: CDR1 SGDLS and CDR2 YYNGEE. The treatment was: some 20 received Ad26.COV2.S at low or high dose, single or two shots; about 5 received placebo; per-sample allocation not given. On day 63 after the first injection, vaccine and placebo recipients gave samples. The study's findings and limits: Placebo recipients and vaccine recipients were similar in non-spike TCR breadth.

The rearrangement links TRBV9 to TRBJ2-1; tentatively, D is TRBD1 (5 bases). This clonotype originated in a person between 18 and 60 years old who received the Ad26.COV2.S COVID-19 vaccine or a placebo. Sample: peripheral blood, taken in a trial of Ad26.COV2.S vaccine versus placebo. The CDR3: CASSVAQGSYNEQFF. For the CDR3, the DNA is TGTGCCAGCAGCGTAGCCCAGGGCTCCTACAATGAGCAGTTCTTC.